Many counts were recorded for the clone carrying this T cell receptor beta chain. The entry originates in a study of read filtering for tumor transcriptome and immune sequencing. Background on the study: RNA-seq yielded only about 85 to 1273 TCR reads, IR-seq about 4 to 10.27 million.

Molecular barcoded adaptors covering alpha/delta and beta/gamma chains were used on roughly 400 ng RNA. TCRdb recomputed calls from the reads with MiXCR, one row per CDR3 protein. The data hold about 40,000 distinct CDR3 sequences, with 12% observed a single time. The CDR3 is 11 amino acids. Germline V gene sequence: CDR1 SQVTM, CDR2 ANQGSEA. V shed 6 bases and J shed 4 bases, with 9 bases lying between them. Sequencing input: a population of CD138-negative cells sorted from bone marrow. This receptor was obtained from a donor aged 40 or older with multiple myeloma. The gene calls are TRBV29-1 and TRBJ1-1; D perhaps matches TRBD1 (5 bases). The CDR3 is CSVPGPTEAFF. In nucleotides, the CDR3 is TGCAGCGTCCCAGGGCCCACTGAAGCTTTCTTT.